This TCR beta chain was documented in a study of blood T cell repertoires in COVID-19. Donors of Cohort 3 who recovered were those that had two negative PCRs, clearance, or symptom resolution. Measured with immunoSEQ multiplex PCR; TCRdb has only the in-frame clones, and not every one. The profile shows approximately 440,000 clones, about nine tenths of them singletons. Per germline, CDR1 LGHDT and CDR2 YNNKEL (reference sequence). Trimming at V came to 4 bases and at J to 6 bases, leaving 8 bases not matched to a gene. This CDR3 spans 16 amino acids. The sample was PBMCs or T cells enriched from blood (not recorded which). The receptor was isolated from a woman aged 18-30 years who had recovered from COVID-19. The chain combines TRBV3-1 (or the pseudogene TRBV3-2) with TRBJ2-3, with TRBD2 identical over 12 bases. The DNA for the CDR3 is TGTGCCAGCAGCCTATCGACTAGCGGGGGAAGGGATACGCAGTATTTT. Encoded protein: CASSLSTSGGRDTQYF.